This T cell receptor (beta chain) was obtained from a study of glioma-infiltrating T cells. General study findings and limits: Shared blood CDR3 signature motifs marked patients with low tissue-blood divergence.

CDR3 length: 11 residues. Trimming pared 5 bases from V and 6 bases from J, leaving 5 bases between. Germline V gene sequence: CDR1 MDHEN, CDR2 SYDVKM. This clonotype was observed at least ten times. What it recognizes is unknown. TCR alpha and beta CDR3 regions were amplified from RNA using iRepertoire nested multiplex PCR. TCRdb reanalysed the multiplex PCR reads using MiXCR and keeps one entry per CDR3 protein. This sample has 300,000 to 450,000 distinct CDR3 sequences; 41% occur once, and the top ten carry 12%. The sample taken for sequencing was glioma tissue, nonneoplastic brain tissue, or PBMCs (not recorded which). V and J are TRBV28 and TRBJ1-5; D is ambiguous. The TCR originated in a human donor with low-grade glioma or glioblastoma, undergoing nonglioma brain surgery, or in good health (not recorded which). As DNA, the CDR3 is TGTGCCAGCAGTCCCGGTCAGCCCCAGCATTTT. It translates to CASSPGQPQHF. Complete variable domain (other parts from reference TRBV28 and TRBJ1-5): DVKVTQSSRYLVKRTGEKVFLECVQDMDHENMFWYRQDPGLGLRLIYFSYDVKMKEKGDIPEGYSVSREKKERFSLILESASTNQTSMYLCASSPGQPQHFGDGTRLSIL.